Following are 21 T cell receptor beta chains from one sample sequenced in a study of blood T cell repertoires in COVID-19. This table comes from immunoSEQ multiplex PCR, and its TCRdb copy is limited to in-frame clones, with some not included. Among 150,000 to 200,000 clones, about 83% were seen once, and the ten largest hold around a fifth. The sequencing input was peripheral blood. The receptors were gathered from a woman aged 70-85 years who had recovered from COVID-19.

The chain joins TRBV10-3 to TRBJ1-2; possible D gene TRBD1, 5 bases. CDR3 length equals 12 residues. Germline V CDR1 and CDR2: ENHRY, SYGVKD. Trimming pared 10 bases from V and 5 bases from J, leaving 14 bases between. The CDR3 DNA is TGTGCCAGTACCGACAGCGGGTATGGCTACACCTTC. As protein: CASTDSGYGYTF.

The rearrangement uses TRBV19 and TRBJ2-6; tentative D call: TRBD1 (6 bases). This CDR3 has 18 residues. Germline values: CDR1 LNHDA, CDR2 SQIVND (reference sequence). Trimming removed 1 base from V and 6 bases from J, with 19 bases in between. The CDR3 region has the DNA TGTGCCAGTAGTATAGCGGAGACAGGCACCCTTGAGGCCAACGTCCTGACTTTC. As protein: CASSIAETGTLEANVLTF.

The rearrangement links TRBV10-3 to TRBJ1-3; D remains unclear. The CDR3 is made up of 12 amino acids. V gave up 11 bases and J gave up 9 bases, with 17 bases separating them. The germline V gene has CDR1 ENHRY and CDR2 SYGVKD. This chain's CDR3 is CAVAGAPGTIYF. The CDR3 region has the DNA TGTGCCGTAGCGGGAGCCCCCGGCACCATATATTTT.

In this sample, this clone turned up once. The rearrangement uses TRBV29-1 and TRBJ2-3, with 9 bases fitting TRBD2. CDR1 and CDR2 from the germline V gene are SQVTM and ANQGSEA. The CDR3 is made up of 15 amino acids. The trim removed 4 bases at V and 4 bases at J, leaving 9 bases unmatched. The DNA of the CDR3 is TGCAGCGTTGTGGGGAGCGGGGGGATCGCAGATACGCAGTATTTT. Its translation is CSVVGSGGIADTQYF.

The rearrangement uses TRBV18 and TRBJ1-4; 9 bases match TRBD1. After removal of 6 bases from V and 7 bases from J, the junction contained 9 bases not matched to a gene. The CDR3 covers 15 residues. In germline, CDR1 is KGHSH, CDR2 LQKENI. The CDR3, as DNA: TGTGCCAGCTCCCAAAGGACAGGGGATGGTGAAAAACTGTTTTTT. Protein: CASSQRTGDGEKLFF.

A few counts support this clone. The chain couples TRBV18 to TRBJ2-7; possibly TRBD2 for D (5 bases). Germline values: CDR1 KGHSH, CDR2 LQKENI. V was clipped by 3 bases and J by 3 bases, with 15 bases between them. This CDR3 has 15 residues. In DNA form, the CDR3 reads TGTGCCAGCTCACCCGGGATAGAGGAAGGCTACGAGCAGTACTTC. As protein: CASSPGIEEGYEQYF.

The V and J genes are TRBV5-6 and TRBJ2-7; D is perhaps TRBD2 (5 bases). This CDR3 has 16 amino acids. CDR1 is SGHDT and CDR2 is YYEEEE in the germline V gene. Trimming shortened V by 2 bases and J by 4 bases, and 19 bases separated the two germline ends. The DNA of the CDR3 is TGTGCCAGCAGCTTCCAACAGCCGGGGTCAACGTACGAGCAGTACTTC. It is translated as CASSFQQPGSTYEQYF.

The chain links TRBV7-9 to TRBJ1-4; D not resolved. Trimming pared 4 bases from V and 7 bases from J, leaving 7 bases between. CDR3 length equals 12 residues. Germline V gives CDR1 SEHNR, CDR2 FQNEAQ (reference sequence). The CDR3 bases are TGTGCCAGCAGCTCCGAGGTTGAAAAACTGTTTTTT. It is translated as CASSSEVEKLFF.

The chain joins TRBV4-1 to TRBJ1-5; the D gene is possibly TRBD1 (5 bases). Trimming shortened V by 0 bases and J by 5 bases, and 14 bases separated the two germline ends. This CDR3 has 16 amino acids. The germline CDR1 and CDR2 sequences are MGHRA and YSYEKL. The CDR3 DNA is TGCGCCAGCAGCCAAGACCCGGGGGAGGGTCATCAGCCCCAGCATTTT. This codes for CASSQDPGEGHQPQHF.

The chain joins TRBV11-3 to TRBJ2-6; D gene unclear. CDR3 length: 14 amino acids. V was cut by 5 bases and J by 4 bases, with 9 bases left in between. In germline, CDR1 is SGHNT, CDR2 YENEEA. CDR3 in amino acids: CASSLLLGANVLTF. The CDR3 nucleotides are TGTGCCAGCAGCCTACTCCTCGGGGCCAACGTCCTGACTTTC.

The CDR3 loop reads CASSQQGTGNTIYF. DNA of the CDR3: TGTGCCAGCAGCCAACAGGGGACTGGAAACACCATATATTTT. This chain links TRBV5-4 with TRBJ1-3, with 7 bases aligning to TRBD1. J gave up 2 bases and V 4 bases, and 3 bases lay outside the gene matches. Germline lookup yields CDR1 SGHNT and CDR2 YYREEE (reference sequence). The CDR3 runs 14 residues.

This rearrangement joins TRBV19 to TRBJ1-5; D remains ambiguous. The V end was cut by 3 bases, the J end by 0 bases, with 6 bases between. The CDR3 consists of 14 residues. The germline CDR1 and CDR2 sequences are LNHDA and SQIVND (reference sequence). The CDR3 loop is CASSITYSNQPQHF. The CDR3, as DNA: TGTGCCAGTAGTATTACCTATAGCAATCAGCCCCAGCATTTT.

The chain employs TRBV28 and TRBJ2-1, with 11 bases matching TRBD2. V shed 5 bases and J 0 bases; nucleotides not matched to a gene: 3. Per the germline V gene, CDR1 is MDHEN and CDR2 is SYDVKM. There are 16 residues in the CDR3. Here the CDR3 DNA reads TGTGCCAGCAGTAACCTAGCGGGAGGCTCCTACAATGAGCAGTTCTTC. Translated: CASSNLAGGSYNEQFF.

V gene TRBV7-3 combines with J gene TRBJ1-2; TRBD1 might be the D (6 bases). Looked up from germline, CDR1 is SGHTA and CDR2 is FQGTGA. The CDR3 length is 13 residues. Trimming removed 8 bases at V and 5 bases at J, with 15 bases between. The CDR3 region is CASGTGPSYGYTF. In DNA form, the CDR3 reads TGTGCCAGCGGAACAGGGCCCTCATATGGCTACACCTTC.

CDR3 sequence: CASSHGPAGRGYEQYF. The CDR3 DNA sequence: TGCGCCAGCAGCCACGGACCCGCAGGAAGGGGCTACGAGCAGTACTTC. This chain links TRBV5-1 with TRBJ2-7; maybe TRBD1 (5 bases). This CDR3 comprises 16 residues. Germline CDR1 and CDR2: SGHRS and YFSETQ. Trimming shortened V by 4 bases and J by 3 bases, and 20 bases separated the two germline ends.

The CDR3 region is CASSIGRLAGGHSTDTQYF. CDR3 DNA: TGTGCCAGTAGTATAGGCAGGCTAGCGGGGGGCCATAGCACAGATACGCAGTATTTT. The V call is TRBV19, the J call TRBJ2-3; 11 bases fit TRBD2. The V and J ends lost 1 base and 0 bases, in that order; junction bases with no gene match: 9. The V gene's germline CDR1 is LNHDA and CDR2 SQIVND (reference sequence). This CDR3 contains 19 residues. Full variable domain (remainder filled in from reference TRBV19 and TRBJ2-3): DGGITQSPKYLFRKEGQNVTLSCEQNLNHDAMYWYRQDPGQGLRLIYYSQIVNDFQKGDIAEGYSVSREKKESFPLTVTSAQKNPTAFYLCASSIGRLAGGHSTDTQYFGPGTRLTVL.

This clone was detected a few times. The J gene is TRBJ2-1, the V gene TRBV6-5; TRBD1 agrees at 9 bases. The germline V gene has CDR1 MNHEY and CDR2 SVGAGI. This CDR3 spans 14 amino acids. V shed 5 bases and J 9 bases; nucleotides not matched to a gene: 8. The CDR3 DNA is TGTGCCAGCAGTCGCCCGGGACAGGGAGCTGAGCAGTTCTTC. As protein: CASSRPGQGAEQFF.

The CDR3 loop is CEQGRRETQYF. DNA for the CDR3: TGTGAGCAGGGGCGGCGGGAGACCCAGTACTTC. This rearrangement joins TRBV28 to TRBJ2-5; tentative D call: TRBD1 (6 bases). There are 11 residues in the CDR3. Germline lookup yields CDR1 MDHEN and CDR2 SYDVKM.

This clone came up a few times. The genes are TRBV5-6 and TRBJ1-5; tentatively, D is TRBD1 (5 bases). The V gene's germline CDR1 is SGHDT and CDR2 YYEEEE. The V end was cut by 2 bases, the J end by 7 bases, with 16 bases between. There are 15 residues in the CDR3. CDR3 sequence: CASSFRKGLGQPQHF. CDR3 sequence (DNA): TGTGCCAGCAGCTTTAGGAAGGGGCTGGGGCAGCCCCAGCATTTT.

The DNA for the CDR3 is TGTGCCAGCAACTCTCTCGGGCGGGAGGCCCCCTACGAGCAGTACTTC. Translated, it gives CASNSLGREAPYEQYF. The rearrangement joins TRBV27 to TRBJ2-7; TRBD2 aligns across 8 bases. With V trimmed by 7 bases and J by 2 bases, 13 bases remained unmatched. CDR1 and CDR2 (germline): MNHEY, SMNVEV (reference sequence). This CDR3 spans 16 amino acids.

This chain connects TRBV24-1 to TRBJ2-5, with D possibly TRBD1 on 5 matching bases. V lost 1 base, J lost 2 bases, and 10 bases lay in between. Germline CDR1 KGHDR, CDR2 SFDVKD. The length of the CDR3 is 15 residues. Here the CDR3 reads CATSDFGAAQETQYF. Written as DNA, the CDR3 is TGTGCCACCAGTGATTTTGGGGCAGCGCAAGAGACCCAGTACTTC.